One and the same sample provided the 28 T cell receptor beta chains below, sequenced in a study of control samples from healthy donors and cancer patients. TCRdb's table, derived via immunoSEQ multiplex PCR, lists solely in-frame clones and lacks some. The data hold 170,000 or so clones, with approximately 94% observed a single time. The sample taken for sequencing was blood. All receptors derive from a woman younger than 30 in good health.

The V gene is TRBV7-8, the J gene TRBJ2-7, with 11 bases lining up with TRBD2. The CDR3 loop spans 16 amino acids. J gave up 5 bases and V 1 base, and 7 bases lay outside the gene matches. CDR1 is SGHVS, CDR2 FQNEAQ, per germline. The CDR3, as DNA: TGTGCCAGCAGCTTAGTGTCTAGCGGGGGGAGCCACGAGCAGTACTTC. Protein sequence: CASSLVSSGGSHEQYF. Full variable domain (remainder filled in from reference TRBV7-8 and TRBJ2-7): GAGVSQSPRYKVAKRGQDVALRCDPISGHVSLFWYQQALGQGPEFLTYFQNEAQLDKSGLPSDRFFAERPEGSVSTLKIQRTQQEDSAVYLCASSLVSSGGSHEQYFGPGTRLTVT.

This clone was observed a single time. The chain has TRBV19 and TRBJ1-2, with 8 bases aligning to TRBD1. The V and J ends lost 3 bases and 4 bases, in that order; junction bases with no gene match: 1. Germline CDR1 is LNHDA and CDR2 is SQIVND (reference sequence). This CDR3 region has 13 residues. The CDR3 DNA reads TGTGCCAGTAGTATCGACAGGGGCTATGGCTACACCTTC. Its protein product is CASSIDRGYGYTF.

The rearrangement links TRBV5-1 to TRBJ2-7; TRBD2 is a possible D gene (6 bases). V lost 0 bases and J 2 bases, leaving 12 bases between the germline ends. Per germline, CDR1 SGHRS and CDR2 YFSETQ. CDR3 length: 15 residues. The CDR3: CASSLVSRGTYEQYF. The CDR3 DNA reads TGCGCCAGCAGCTTGGTTTCTCGGGGGACCTACGAGCAGTACTTC.

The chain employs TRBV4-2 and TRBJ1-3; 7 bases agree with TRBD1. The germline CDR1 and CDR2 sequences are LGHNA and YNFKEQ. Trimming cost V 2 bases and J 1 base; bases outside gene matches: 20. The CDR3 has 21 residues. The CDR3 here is CASSQFVPGGGIYQSGNTIYF. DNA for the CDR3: TGTGCCAGCAGCCAATTCGTCCCAGGGGGAGGGATATATCAATCTGGAAACACCATATATTTT.

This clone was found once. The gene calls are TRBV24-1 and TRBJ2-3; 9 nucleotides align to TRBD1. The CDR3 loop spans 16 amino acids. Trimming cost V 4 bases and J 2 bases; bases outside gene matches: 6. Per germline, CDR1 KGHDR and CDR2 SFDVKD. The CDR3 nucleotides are TGTGCCACCAGTGACCCGGGACAGGGACCCACAGATACGCAGTATTTT. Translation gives CATSDPGQGPTDTQYF.

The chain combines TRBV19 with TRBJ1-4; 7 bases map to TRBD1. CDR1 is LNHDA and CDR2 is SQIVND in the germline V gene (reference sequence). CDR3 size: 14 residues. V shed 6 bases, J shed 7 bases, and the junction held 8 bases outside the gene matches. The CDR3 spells CASRLRDRVEKLFF. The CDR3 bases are TGTGCCAGTAGGCTCCGGGACAGAGTTGAAAAACTGTTTTTT.

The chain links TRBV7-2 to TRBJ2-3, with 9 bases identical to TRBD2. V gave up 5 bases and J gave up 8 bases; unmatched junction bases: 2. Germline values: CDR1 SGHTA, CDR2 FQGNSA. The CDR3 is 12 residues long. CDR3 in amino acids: CASSLSGSTQYF. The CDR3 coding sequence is TGTGCCAGCAGCCTTAGCGGGAGTACGCAGTATTTT.

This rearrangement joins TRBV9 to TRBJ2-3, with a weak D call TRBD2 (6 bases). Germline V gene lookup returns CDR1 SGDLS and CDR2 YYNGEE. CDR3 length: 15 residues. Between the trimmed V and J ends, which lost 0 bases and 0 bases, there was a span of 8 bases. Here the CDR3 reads CASSVVAASTDTQYF. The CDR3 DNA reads TGTGCCAGCAGCGTAGTAGCGGCTAGCACAGATACGCAGTATTTT.

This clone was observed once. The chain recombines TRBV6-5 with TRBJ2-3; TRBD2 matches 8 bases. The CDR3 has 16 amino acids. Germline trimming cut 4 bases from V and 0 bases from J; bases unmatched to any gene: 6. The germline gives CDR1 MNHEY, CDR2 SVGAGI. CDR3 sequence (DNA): TGTGCCAGCAGTTCCGAAGTAGCGGGGAGCACAGATACGCAGTATTTT. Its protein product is CASSSEVAGSTDTQYF.

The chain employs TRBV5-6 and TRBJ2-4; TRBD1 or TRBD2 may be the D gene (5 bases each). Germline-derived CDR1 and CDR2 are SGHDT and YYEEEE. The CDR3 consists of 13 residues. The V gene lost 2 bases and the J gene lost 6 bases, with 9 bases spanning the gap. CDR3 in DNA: TGTGCCAGCAGCTTTGGGGGAATAAACATTCAGTACTTC. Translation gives CASSFGGINIQYF.

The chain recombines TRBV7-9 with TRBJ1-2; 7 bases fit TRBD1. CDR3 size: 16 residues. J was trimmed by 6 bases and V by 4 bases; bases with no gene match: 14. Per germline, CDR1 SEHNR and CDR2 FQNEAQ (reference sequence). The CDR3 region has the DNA TGTGCCAGCAGCTCCCTGGACAGGCTAGACTGGGATGGCTACACCTTC. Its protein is CASSSLDRLDWDGYTF.

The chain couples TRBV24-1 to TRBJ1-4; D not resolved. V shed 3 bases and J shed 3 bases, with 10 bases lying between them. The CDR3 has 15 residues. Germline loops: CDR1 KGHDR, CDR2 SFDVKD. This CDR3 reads CATSDTIGANEKLFF. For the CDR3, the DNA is TGTGCCACCAGTGATACGATCGGGGCTAATGAAAAACTGTTTTTT.

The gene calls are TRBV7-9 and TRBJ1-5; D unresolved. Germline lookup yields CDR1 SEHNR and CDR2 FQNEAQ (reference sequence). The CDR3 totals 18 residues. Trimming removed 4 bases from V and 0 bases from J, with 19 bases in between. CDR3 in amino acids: CASSSFSYRENSNQPQHF. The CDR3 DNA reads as TGTGCCAGCAGCTCGTTCAGTTACCGGGAAAATAGCAATCAGCCCCAGCATTTT.

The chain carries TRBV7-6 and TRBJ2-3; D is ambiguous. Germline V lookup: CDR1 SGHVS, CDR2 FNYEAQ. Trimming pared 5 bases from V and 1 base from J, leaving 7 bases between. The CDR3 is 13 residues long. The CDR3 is CASSGSGTDTQYF. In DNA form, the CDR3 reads TGTGCCAGCAGCGGGTCTGGCACAGATACGCAGTATTTT.

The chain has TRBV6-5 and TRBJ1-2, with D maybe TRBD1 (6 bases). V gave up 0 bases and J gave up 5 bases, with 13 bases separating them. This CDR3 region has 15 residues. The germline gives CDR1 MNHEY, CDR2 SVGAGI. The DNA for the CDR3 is TGTGCCAGCAGTTACTCTCCAGGGGATGGATATGGCTACACCTTC. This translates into CASSYSPGDGYGYTF.

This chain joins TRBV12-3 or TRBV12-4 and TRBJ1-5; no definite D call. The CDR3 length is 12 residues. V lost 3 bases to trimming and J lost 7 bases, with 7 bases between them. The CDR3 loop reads CASSFVSQPQHF. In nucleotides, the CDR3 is TGTGCCAGCAGTTTTGTATCGCAGCCCCAGCATTTT.

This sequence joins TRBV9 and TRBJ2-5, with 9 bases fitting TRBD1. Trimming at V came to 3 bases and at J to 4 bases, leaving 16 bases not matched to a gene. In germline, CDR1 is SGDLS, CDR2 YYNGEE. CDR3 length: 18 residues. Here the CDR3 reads CASSGVPEDRGIRETQYF. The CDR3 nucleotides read TGTGCCAGCAGCGGAGTACCGGAGGACAGGGGCATAAGAGAGACCCAGTACTTC.

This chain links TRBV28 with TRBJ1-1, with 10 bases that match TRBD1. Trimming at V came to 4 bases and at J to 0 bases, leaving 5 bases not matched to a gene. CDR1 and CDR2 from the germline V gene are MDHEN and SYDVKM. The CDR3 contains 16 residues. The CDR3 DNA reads TGTGCCAGCAGTTGGGGGACAGGGGCGATGAACACTGAAGCTTTCTTT. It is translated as CASSWGTGAMNTEAFF.

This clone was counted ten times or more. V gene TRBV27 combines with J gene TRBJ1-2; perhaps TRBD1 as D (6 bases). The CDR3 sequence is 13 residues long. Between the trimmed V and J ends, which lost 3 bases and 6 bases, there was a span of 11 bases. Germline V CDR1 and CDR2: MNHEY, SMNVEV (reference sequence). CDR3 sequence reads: CASSFGGANGYTF. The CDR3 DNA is TGTGCCAGCAGTTTTGGGGGGGCCAATGGCTACACCTTC.

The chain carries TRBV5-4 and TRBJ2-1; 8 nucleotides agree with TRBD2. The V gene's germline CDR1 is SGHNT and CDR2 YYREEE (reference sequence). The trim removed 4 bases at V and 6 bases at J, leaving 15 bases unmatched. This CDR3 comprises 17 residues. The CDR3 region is CASSLGSGGLPRNEQFF. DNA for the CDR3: TGTGCCAGCAGCCTGGGAAGCGGGGGACTGCCACGCAATGAGCAGTTCTTC.

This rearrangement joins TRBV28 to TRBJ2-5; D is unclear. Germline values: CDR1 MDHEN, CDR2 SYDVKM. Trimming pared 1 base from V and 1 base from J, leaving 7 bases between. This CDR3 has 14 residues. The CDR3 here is CASSLYTFQETQYF. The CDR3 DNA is TGTGCCAGCAGTTTATACACATTCCAAGAGACCCAGTACTTC. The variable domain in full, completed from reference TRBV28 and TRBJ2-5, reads DVKVTQSSRYLVKRTGEKVFLECVQDMDHENMFWYRQDPGLGLRLIYFSYDVKMKEKGDIPEGYSVSREKKERFSLILESASTNQTSMYLCASSLYTFQETQYFGPGTRLLVL.

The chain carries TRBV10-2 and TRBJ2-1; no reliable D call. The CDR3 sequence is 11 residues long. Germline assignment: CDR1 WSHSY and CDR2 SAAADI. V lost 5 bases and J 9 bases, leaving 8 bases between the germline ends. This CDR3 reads CASSKVGEQFF. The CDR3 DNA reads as TGCGCCAGCAGTAAGGTGGGTGAGCAGTTCTTC.

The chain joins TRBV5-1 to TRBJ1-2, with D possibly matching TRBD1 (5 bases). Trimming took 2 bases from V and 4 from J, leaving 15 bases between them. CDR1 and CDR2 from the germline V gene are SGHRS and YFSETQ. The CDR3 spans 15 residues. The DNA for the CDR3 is TGCGCCAGCAGCTTAGTGGAGGGGCCACCCTATGGCTACACCTTC. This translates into CASSLVEGPPYGYTF.

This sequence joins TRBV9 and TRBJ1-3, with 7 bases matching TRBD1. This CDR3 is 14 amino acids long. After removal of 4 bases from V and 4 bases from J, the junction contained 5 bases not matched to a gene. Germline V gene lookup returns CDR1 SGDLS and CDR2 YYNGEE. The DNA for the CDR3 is TGTGCCAGCAGCCCTCCGACAGGGGGAAACACCATATATTTT. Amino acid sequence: CASSPPTGGNTIYF.

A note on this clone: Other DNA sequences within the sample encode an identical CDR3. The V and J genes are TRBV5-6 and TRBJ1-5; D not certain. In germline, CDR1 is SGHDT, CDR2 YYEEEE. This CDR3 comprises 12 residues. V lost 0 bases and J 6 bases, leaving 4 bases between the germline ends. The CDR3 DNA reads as TGTGCCAGCAGCTTGGGAAGTCAGCCCCAGCATTTT. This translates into CASSLGSQPQHF.

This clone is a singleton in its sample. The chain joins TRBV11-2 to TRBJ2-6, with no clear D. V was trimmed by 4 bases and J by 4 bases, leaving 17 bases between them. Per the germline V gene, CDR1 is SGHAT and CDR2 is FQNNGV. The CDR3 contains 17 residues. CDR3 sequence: CASSSEVTSLGANVLTF. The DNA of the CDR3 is TGTGCCAGCAGCTCTGAAGTGACATCCCTAGGGGCCAACGTCCTGACTTTC.

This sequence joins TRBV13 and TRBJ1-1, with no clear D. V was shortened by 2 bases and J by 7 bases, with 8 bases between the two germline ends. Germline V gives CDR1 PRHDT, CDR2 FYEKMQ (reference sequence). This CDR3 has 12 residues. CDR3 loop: CASSLMRGEAFF. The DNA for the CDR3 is TGTGCCAGCAGCTTAATGCGGGGTGAAGCTTTCTTT.

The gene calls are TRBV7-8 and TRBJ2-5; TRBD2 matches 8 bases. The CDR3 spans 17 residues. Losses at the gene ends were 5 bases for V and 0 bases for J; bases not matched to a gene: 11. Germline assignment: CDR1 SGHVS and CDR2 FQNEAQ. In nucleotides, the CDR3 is TGTGCCAGCAGCGGAGGAACTAGCGGAGGGTACCAAGAGACCCAGTACTTC. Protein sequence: CASSGGTSGGYQETQYF.